Shown below are 31 T cell receptor beta chains from a single sample sequenced in a study of Ad26.COV2.S vaccination and SARS-CoV-2 variants. TCRdb keeps only in-frame clones here, not all; method: immunoSEQ multiplex PCR. The sample lists some 350,000 clones, about 90% occurring once. Sample: peripheral blood, taken after recovery from COVID-19. These receptors all come from a human donor who had recovered from COVID-19.

This chain connects TRBV19 to TRBJ2-4, with D perhaps given as TRBD1 or TRBD2 (6 bases each). The V end was cut by 7 bases, the J end by 8 bases, with 15 bases between. From germline, CDR1 is LNHDA and CDR2 SQIVND (reference sequence). The CDR3 loop spans 13 amino acids. CDR3 residues: CASNGGGSDIQYF. CDR3 nucleotides: TGTGCCAGTAACGGAGGGGGGTCCGACATTCAGTACTTC.

This chain links TRBV19 with TRBJ1-2, with 11 bases matching TRBD1. The V segment lost 4 bases and the J segment 0 bases; nucleotides outside the gene matches: 13. The CDR3 is made up of 19 amino acids. Germline loops: CDR1 LNHDA, CDR2 SQIVND (reference sequence). As DNA, the CDR3 is TGTGCCAGTAGTACCTCCCCCCGGGACAGGGGGTTAGCTAACTATGGCTACACCTTC. It is translated as CASSTSPRDRGLANYGYTF.

The chain recombines TRBV7-9 with TRBJ2-2, with D perhaps matching TRBD2 (6 bases). V was cut by 2 bases and J by 0 bases, with 13 bases left in between. The CDR3 length is 17 residues. In germline, CDR1 is SEHNR, CDR2 FQNEAQ (reference sequence). The CDR3 spells CASSLSLAHPNTGELFF. CDR3 bases: TGTGCCAGCAGCTTAAGCCTAGCGCACCCGAACACCGGGGAGCTGTTTTTT. Complete variable domain (other parts from reference TRBV7-9 and TRBJ2-2): DTGVSQNPRHKITKRGQNVTFRCDPISEHNRLYWYRQTLGQGPEFLTYFQNEAQLEKSRLLSDRFSAERPKGSFSTLEIQRTEQGDSAMYLCASSLSLAHPNTGELFFGEGSRLTVL.

The chain employs TRBV6-5 and TRBJ2-1, with 8 bases aligning to TRBD2. This CDR3 is built from 15 residues. V lost 6 bases, J lost 4 bases, and 8 bases stayed unmatched. Germline CDR1 and CDR2: MNHEY and SVGAGI. CDR3 sequence: CASRSGLEFYNEQFF. In DNA form, the CDR3 reads TGTGCCAGCAGGTCGGGACTAGAATTTTACAATGAGCAGTTCTTC.

This chain connects TRBV20-1 to TRBJ2-2, with 10 positions matching TRBD2. V shed 3 bases and J 0 bases; nucleotides not matched to a gene: 13. CDR3 size: 19 residues. Germline CDR1 reads DFQATT; CDR2 reads SNEGSKA (reference sequence). As DNA, the CDR3 is TGCAGTGCTAGTGTCAGTGCGTTTAGCGGGGGGACGAACACCGGGGAGCTGTTTTTT. Translating gives CSASVSAFSGGTNTGELFF.

This sequence joins TRBV6-5 and TRBJ1-1; no clear D gene. The CDR3 covers 15 residues. Germline-derived CDR1 and CDR2 are MNHEY and SVGAGI. V was pared by 7 bases and J by 2 bases, with 17 bases between. The CDR3 protein is CASKRPGGGNTEAFF. CDR3 DNA sequence: TGTGCCAGCAAGAGACCAGGAGGTGGTAACACTGAAGCTTTCTTT.

The chain recombines TRBV7-6 with TRBJ1-4, with a possible D match to TRBD1 (6 bases). The CDR3 is 16 residues long. From germline, CDR1 is SGHVS and CDR2 FNYEAQ. The ends were cut back, 1 base at V and 4 bases at J, with 13 bases in the middle. The CDR3 bases are TGTGCCAGCAGCTTAGACGCAGGGGCTCTTAATGAAAAACTGTTTTTT. It codes for CASSLDAGALNEKLFF.

This chain connects TRBV5-4 to TRBJ1-6; TRBD1 aligns across 8 bases. The CDR3 contains 16 residues. Trimming took 4 bases from V and 6 from J; bases not matched to a gene: 9. Per the germline V gene, CDR1 is SGHNT and CDR2 is YYREEE (reference sequence). CDR3 sequence reads: CASSAYRGNSNSPLHF. CDR3 DNA sequence: TGTGCCAGCAGCGCGTACAGGGGGAACAGTAATTCACCCCTCCACTTT.

V usage is TRBV5-6 and J usage is TRBJ1-3; no firm D call. V was clipped by 4 bases and J by 0 bases, with 11 bases between them. CDR3 size: 15 residues. Per germline, CDR1 SGHDT and CDR2 YYEEEE. In nucleotides, the CDR3 is TGTGCCAGCAGCCCTCGAGGGAGCTCTGGAAACACCATATATTTT. Its translation: CASSPRGSSGNTIYF.

The J gene is TRBJ1-1, the V gene TRBV5-1; possible D gene TRBD1, 6 bases. The CDR3 is 14 residues long. The V end lost 3 bases, the J end lost 4 bases, and 13 bases lay between the germline ends. In germline, CDR1 is SGHRS, CDR2 YFSETQ. In nucleotides, the CDR3 is TGCGCCAGCAGCTCGCAGGGGCCGGGCACTGAAGCTTTCTTT. Protein sequence: CASSSQGPGTEAFF.

The chain couples TRBV19 to TRBJ1-5; TRBD1 might be the D (5 bases). V dropped 5 bases and J dropped 3 bases, with 8 bases sitting between them. The CDR3 has 13 amino acids. The germline gives CDR1 LNHDA, CDR2 SQIVND (reference sequence). DNA of the CDR3: TGTGCCAGTAGTGGGGGTATCAATCAGCCCCAGCATTTT. Amino acid sequence: CASSGGINQPQHF.

The chain joins TRBV12-3 or TRBV12-4 to TRBJ1-2; a weak D match, TRBD1 (6 bases). This CDR3 has 13 residues. The germline V and J ends were trimmed by 7 bases and 4 bases, with 13 bases remaining between them. As DNA, the CDR3 is TGTGCCAGCACCCACGACAGGTTCTATGGCTACACCTTC. This translates into CASTHDRFYGYTF.

V is TRBV9 and J is TRBJ2-1; tentative D call: TRBD2 (6 bases). The CDR3 contains 17 residues. The V gene lost 0 bases and the J gene lost 6 bases, with 19 bases spanning the gap. CDR1 is SGDLS, CDR2 YYNGEE, per germline. This chain's CDR3 is CASSVAGGDHPPNEQFF. The CDR3 region has the DNA TGTGCCAGCAGCGTAGCGGGCGGGGACCACCCCCCCAATGAGCAGTTCTTC.

A few counts support this clone. This rearrangement joins TRBV5-6 to TRBJ1-6; TRBD1 matches at 9 bases. Losses at the gene ends were 4 bases for V and 8 bases for J; bases not matched to a gene: 4. Looked up from germline, CDR1 is SGHDT and CDR2 is YYEEEE. The CDR3 contains 14 residues. This CDR3 is CASSAGQGDSPLHF. The CDR3 DNA is TGTGCCAGCAGCGCGGGACAGGGCGATTCACCCCTCCACTTT.

The V gene is TRBV5-1, the J gene TRBJ2-7; possible D gene TRBD1, 6 bases. V lost 4 bases and J 0 bases, leaving 17 bases between the germline ends. CDR1 SGHRS and CDR2 YFSETQ come from the germline V gene. CDR3 length equals 16 residues. The CDR3 here is CASSTPGTGSSYEQYF. Here the CDR3 DNA reads TGCGCCAGCAGCACGCCGGGTACAGGGTCCTCCTACGAGCAGTACTTC.

J is TRBJ2-1 and V is TRBV7-9; 12 nucleotides line up with TRBD1. Trimming removed 3 bases from V and 9 bases from J; junction bases left unmatched: 6. CDR3 length: 15 amino acids. Germline values: CDR1 SEHNR, CDR2 FQNEAQ (reference sequence). CDR3 nucleotide sequence: TGTGCCAGCAGCTTCCGGGACAGGGGGCAAGTTGAGCAGTTCTTC. The encoded protein is CASSFRDRGQVEQFF.

Only one count was recorded for this clone. The rearrangement joins TRBV5-1 to TRBJ1-2; perhaps TRBD1 as D (6 bases). The CDR3 spans 13 residues. Trimming took 4 bases from V and 8 from J, leaving 15 bases between them. Germline assignment: CDR1 SGHRS and CDR2 YFSETQ. The CDR3 region is CASSPELGAGYTF. The CDR3 region has the DNA TGCGCCAGCAGCCCGGAGTTGGGGGCAGGCTACACCTTC.

V is TRBV6-5 and J is TRBJ1-4; weak D call: TRBD1 (5 bases). The CDR3 has 16 amino acids. Germline V CDR1 and CDR2: MNHEY, SVGAGI. V was trimmed by 4 bases and J by 0 bases, leaving 12 bases between them. The chain's CDR3 is CASSSRAATTNEKLFF. CDR3 DNA sequence: TGTGCCAGCAGTTCCAGGGCCGCAACAACTAATGAAAAACTGTTTTTT.

This clone has a single count. The rearrangement links TRBV7-2 to TRBJ2-3; D perhaps matches TRBD2 (6 bases). CDR1 and CDR2 (germline): SGHTA, FQGNSA. The CDR3 contains 14 residues. V dropped 5 bases and J dropped 3 bases, with 12 bases sitting between them. CDR3 coding DNA: TGTGCCAGCAGCAGGGGTGGGGGGACAGATACGCAGTATTTT. Translated: CASSRGGGTDTQYF.

The V gene is TRBV18, the J gene TRBJ2-1, with D possibly matching TRBD1 (6 bases). The V gene's germline CDR1 is KGHSH and CDR2 LQKENI. V was pared by 6 bases and J by 0 bases, with 12 bases between. CDR3 length equals 15 residues. In DNA, the CDR3 is TGTGCCAGCTCGGGTACAGGGAGCTCCTACAATGAGCAGTTCTTC. Residues: CASSGTGSSYNEQFF.

V usage is TRBV19 and J usage is TRBJ1-5; TRBD1 might be the D (5 bases). Trimming stripped 7 bases from V and 3 bases from J, with 16 bases between. The CDR3 loop spans 15 amino acids. Germline-derived CDR1 and CDR2 are LNHDA and SQIVND (reference sequence). As DNA, the CDR3 is TGTGCCAGTACCCCCCGGGGACGGTTCAATCAGCCCCAGCATTTT. It codes for CASTPRGRFNQPQHF.

This chain links TRBV6-4 with TRBJ1-2; a weak D match, TRBD1 (6 bases). The V gene lost 6 bases and the J gene lost 6 bases, with 8 bases spanning the gap. Germline V lookup: CDR1 MRHNA, CDR2 SNTAGT. The CDR3 is made up of 11 amino acids. The CDR3 bases are TGTGCCAGCAGGCAGGGGAATGGCTACACCTTC. Protein product: CASRQGNGYTF.

This rearrangement joins TRBV10-3 to TRBJ1-2; a possible D gene is TRBD1 (5 bases). The CDR3 runs 12 residues. Germline values: CDR1 ENHRY, CDR2 SYGVKD. V lost 8 bases to trimming and J lost 5 bases, with 12 bases between them. In DNA, the CDR3 is TGTGCCATCGGGACGAACTCTTATGGCTACACCTTC. Translating gives CAIGTNSYGYTF.

This clone was counted only a few times. CDR3 nucleotide sequence: TGCAGCGTTCTACCACAGGGGGCGCGAACTGAAGCTTTCTTT. Amino acid sequence: CSVLPQGARTEAFF. The chain employs TRBV29-1 and TRBJ1-1; 9 bases agree with TRBD1. With V trimmed by 5 bases and J by 5 bases, 9 bases remained unmatched. Germline V lookup: CDR1 SQVTM, CDR2 ANQGSEA. There are 14 residues in the CDR3.

The V and J genes are TRBV6-5 and TRBJ1-1; 9 positions agree with TRBD1. The CDR3 loop spans 15 amino acids. Germline V lookup: CDR1 MNHEY, CDR2 SVGAGI. V was clipped by 6 bases and J by 6 bases; unmatched bases: 11. The DNA for the CDR3 is TGTGCCAGCAGGGGGCACCCGACAGGGGGTCCTGAAGCTTTCTTT. Its translation is CASRGHPTGGPEAFF.

This clone was observed once. J is TRBJ2-7 and V is TRBV5-4, with 15 nucleotides matching TRBD2. This CDR3 has 17 amino acids. V was clipped by 4 bases and J by 6 bases; unmatched bases: 11. Germline-derived CDR1 and CDR2 are SGHNT and YYREEE (reference sequence). The CDR3: CASSRPGLAGGPLEQYF. For the CDR3, the DNA is TGTGCCAGCAGCCGCCCGGGACTAGCGGGGGGACCCCTCGAGCAGTACTTC.

The count of this clone is one. The chain links TRBV12-3 or TRBV12-4 to TRBJ2-1; D is unresolved. Trimming stripped 3 bases from V and 6 bases from J, with 6 bases between. CDR3 length equals 12 residues. The CDR3: CASSFTSNEQFF. CDR3 coding DNA: TGTGCCAGCAGTTTTACCAGCAATGAGCAGTTCTTC.

The chain couples TRBV6-1 to TRBJ2-3; 8 bases are a match to TRBD1. This CDR3 is built from 17 residues. With 2 bases clipped from V and 1 base from J, the junction kept 8 bases outside the gene matches. Germline V CDR1 and CDR2: MNHNS, SASEGT. CDR3 bases: TGTGCCAGCAGTGAATTCCAGGGGGCGTTTGGCACAGATACGCAGTATTTT. Residues: CASSEFQGAFGTDTQYF.

The genes are TRBV9 and TRBJ2-1; 7 bases agree with TRBD2. With 3 bases clipped from V and 6 bases from J, the junction kept 6 bases outside the gene matches. Germline loops: CDR1 SGDLS, CDR2 YYNGEE. The CDR3 runs 14 residues. CDR3 coding DNA: TGTGCCAGCAGCGAAGCGGGGCGACTCAATGAGCAGTTCTTC. This gives the protein CASSEAGRLNEQFF.

The CDR3 reads CASRTGAANTEAFF. The CDR3 nucleotides are TGTGCCAGCAGGACGGGGGCTGCGAACACTGAAGCTTTCTTT. V usage is TRBV2 and J usage is TRBJ1-1; possibly TRBD1 for D (6 bases). There are 14 residues in the CDR3. V was pared by 6 bases and J by 1 base, with 12 bases between. CDR1 is SNHLY, CDR2 FYNNEI, per germline. The entire variable domain, with the rest obtained from reference TRBV2 and TRBJ1-1, is as follows: EPEVTQTPSHQVTQMGQEVILRCVPISNHLYFYWYRQILGQKVEFLVSFYNNEISEKSEIFDDQFSVERPDGSNFTLKIRSTKLEDSAMYFCASRTGAANTEAFFGQGTRLTVV.

The gene calls are TRBV5-1 and TRBJ2-1, with a tentative D call TRBD2 (5 bases). Germline V gene data show CDR1 as SGHRS and CDR2 as YFSETQ. CDR3 length: 15 residues. V was trimmed by 4 bases and J by 4 bases, leaving 15 bases between them. The CDR3 protein is CASSGGSGGYNEQFF. The CDR3 bases are TGCGCCAGCAGCGGCGGGTCGGGTGGGTACAATGAGCAGTTCTTC.